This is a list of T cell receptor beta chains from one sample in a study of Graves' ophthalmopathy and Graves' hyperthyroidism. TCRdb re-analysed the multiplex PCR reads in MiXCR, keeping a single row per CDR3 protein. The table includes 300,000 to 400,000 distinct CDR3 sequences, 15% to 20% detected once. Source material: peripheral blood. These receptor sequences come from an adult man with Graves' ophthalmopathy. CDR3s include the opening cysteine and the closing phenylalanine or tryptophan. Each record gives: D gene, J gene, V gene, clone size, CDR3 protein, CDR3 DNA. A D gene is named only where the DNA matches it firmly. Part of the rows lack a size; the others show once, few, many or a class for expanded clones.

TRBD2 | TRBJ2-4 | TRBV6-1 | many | CASSPPRGLARVQYF | TGTGCCAGCAGCCCACCTCGGGGACTAGCGCGGGTTCAGTACTTC
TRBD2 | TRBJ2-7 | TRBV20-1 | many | CSVEPPLAGVSREQYF | TGCAGTGTTGAACCCCCGCTAGCGGGAGTGTCGCGGGAGCAGTACTTC
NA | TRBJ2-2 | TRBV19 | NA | CASSGGGAGGELFF | TGTGCCAGTAGTGGAGGGGGCGCGGGCGGGGAGCTGTTTTTT
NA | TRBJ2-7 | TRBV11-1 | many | CASSFARAAYEQYF | TGTGCCAGCAGCTTTGCCAGGGCGGCCTACGAGCAGTACTTC
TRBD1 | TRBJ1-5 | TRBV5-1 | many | CASSPGTGENQPQHF | TGCGCCAGCAGCCCCGGGACAGGGGAAAATCAGCCCCAGCATTTT
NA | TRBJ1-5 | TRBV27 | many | CASSPRPPRTYAQPQHF | TGTGCCAGCAGTCCCCGACCACCTCGGACATACGCTCAGCCCCAGCATTTT
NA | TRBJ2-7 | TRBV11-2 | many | CASSLVYRPSSYEQYF | TGTGCCAGCAGCTTAGTTTACAGACCTAGCTCCTACGAGCAGTACTTC
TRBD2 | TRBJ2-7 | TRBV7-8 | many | CASSLVGGADEQYF | TGTGCCAGCAGCTTAGTCGGGGGGGCAGACGAGCAGTACTTC
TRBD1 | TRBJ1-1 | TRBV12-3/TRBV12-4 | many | CASSPEGQGNTEAFF | TGTGCCAGCAGTCCGGAGGGACAGGGTAACACTGAAGCTTTCTTT
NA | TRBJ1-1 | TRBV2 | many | CASSEQARTEAFF | TGTGCCAGCAGTGAACAGGCGAGGACTGAAGCTTTCTTT
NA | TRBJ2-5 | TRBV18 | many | CASSLREQGEETQYF | TGTGCCAGCTCACTCCGGGAGCAGGGGGAAGAGACCCAGTACTTC
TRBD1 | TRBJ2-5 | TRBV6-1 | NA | CASPTDRALEETQYF | TGTGCCAGCCCAACGGACAGGGCGTTAGAGGAGACCCAGTACTTC
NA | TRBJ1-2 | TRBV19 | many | CASSNRDIYGYTF | TGTGCCAGTAGCAACAGGGATATCTATGGCTACACCTTC
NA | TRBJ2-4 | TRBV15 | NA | CATGFLVQGAAKNIQYF | TGTGCCACCGGTTTTCTCGTTCAGGGAGCGGCCAAAAACATTCAGTACTTC